These T cell receptor beta chains were read from a single sample in a study of OX40 agonist ivuxolimab in advanced cancers. Assay used: immunoSEQ multiplex PCR; TCRdb lists only in-frame clones, some missing. Among some 16,000 clones, almost 85% were seen once, and the ten largest hold roughly 2.3%. Sequenced material: CD4+ or CD8+ T cells sorted from blood, taken in a trial of the OX40 agonist ivuxolimab. These receptors were collected from an adult with an advanced solid tumor such as melanoma, head and neck, liver or kidney cancer. Each CDR3 is given with its conserved first and last residue. The order of the fields is clone size, J gene, D gene, V gene, CDR3 protein, CDR3 DNA. The D gene is left open where the match is weak. Clone size is not always given. Where it is, it says once, few, many or a class for expanded clones.

-	TRBJ2-1	TRBD2	TRBV9	CASNIPREGLFF	TGTGCCAGCAACATCCCGCGGGAGGGTCTGTTCTTC
-	TRBJ2-3	TRBD1	TRBV7-9	CASSQRDRVVADTQYF	TGTGCCAGCAGCCAAAGGGACAGGGTGGTGGCAGATACGCAGTATTTT
-	TRBJ2-7	-	TRBV7-3	CASSGISDYEQYF	TGTGCCAGCAGCGGGATTTCTGACTACGAGCAGTACTTC
-	TRBJ1-5	-	TRBV28	CAGGGGAGQPQHF	TGTGCCGGAGGGGGGGGCGCGGGTCAGCCCCAGCATTTT
-	TRBJ1-5	TRBD1	TRBV28	CASRRGQGGNQPQHF	TGTGCCAGCAGGCGTGGACAGGGTGGGAATCAGCCCCAGCATTTT
-	TRBJ2-7	-	TRBV18	CASSIRDTSYEQYF	TGTGCCAGCTCGATCCGGGACACCTCCTACGAGCAGTACTTC
once	TRBJ2-7	TRBD2	TRBV7-2	CASSLLAGISYEQYF	TGTGCCAGCAGCCTTTTAGCGGGAATCTCCTACGAGCAGTACTTC
-	TRBJ2-3	TRBD2	TRBV7-9	CASSSQLAGNTDTQYF	TGTGCCAGCAGCTCCCAACTAGCGGGGAACACAGATACGCAGTATTTT
-	TRBJ2-7	-	TRBV7-2	CASSLHRSYEQYF	TGTGCCAGCAGCTTACACCGATCCTACGAGCAGTACTTC
-	TRBJ1-5	TRBD1	TRBV6-6	CASSYGQGIANQPQHF	TGTGCCAGCAGTTACGGACAGGGTATTGCGAATCAGCCCCAGCATTTT
-	TRBJ2-2	-	TRBV21-1	CASSKHPGTGEDGELFF	TGTGCCAGCAGCAAACACCCGGGGACCGGGGAAGACGGGGAGCTGTTTTTT
-	TRBJ2-6	-	TRBV6-1	CAIRSGDSGANVLTF	TGTGCCATCCGGTCGGGGGACTCTGGGGCCAACGTCCTGACTTTC
-	TRBJ2-3	-	TRBV4-2	CASSQGLADTQYF	TGTGCCAGCAGCCAGGGACTGGCAGATACGCAGTATTTT
few	TRBJ1-5	-	TRBV13	CASSSAVGRENQPQHF	TGTGCCAGCAGCTCCGCCGTGGGACGAGAGAATCAGCCCCAGCATTTT
-	TRBJ2-4	-	TRBV6-4	CASLGAKNIQYF	TGTGCCAGCTTGGGGGCCAAAAACATTCAGTACTTC
-	TRBJ2-7	TRBD2	TRBV5-8	CASRRGRAWDYEQYF	TGTGCCAGCAGACGCGGGAGGGCCTGGGACTACGAGCAGTACTTC
-	TRBJ2-4	-	TRBV2	CASSEARGHLAKNIQYF	TGTGCCAGCAGTGAAGCAAGAGGACACCTAGCCAAAAACATTCAGTACTTC
-	TRBJ2-1	TRBD1	TRBV5-3	CARSPTQGVNEQFF	TGTGCCAGAAGCCCGACACAGGGGGTCAATGAGCAGTTCTTC
-	TRBJ1-1	-	TRBV7-9	CASSLERGRAFF	TGTGCCAGCAGCTTAGAAAGGGGGAGGGCTTTCTTT
-	TRBJ2-7	TRBD1	TRBV7-8	CASSIRSGQGAYEQYF	TGTGCCAGCAGCATACGATCGGGACAGGGGGCCTACGAGCAGTACTTC
-	TRBJ1-3	-	TRBV28	CASSPWTEGGRNTIYF	TGTGCCAGCAGCCCCTGGACAGAAGGGGGAAGAAACACCATATATTTT
-	TRBJ2-2	TRBD2	TRBV19	CASSMGLAGPGELFF	TGTGCCAGTAGTATGGGACTAGCGGGCCCCGGGGAGCTGTTTTTT
-	TRBJ2-1	-	TRBV4-1	CASSQDKFTEVRVEFF	TGCGCCAGCAGCCAAGATAAATTTACGGAGGTTCGCGTGGAGTTCTTC
-	TRBJ2-7	-	TRBV15	CATSRDGTSRSYEQYF	TGTGCCACCAGCAGAGATGGTACTAGCCGCTCCTACGAGCAGTACTTC
-	TRBJ2-5	-	TRBV29-1	CSVALGEETQYF	TGCAGCGTTGCCCTAGGTGAAGAGACCCAGTACTTC
-	TRBJ2-1	TRBD1	TRBV6-1	CASSEWGTGGREQFF	TGTGCCAGCAGTGAATGGGGGACAGGGGGCAGGGAGCAGTTCTTC
-	TRBJ2-3	TRBD2	TRBV7-9	CASSSMTSGSRADTQYF	TGTGCCAGCAGCTCGATGACTAGCGGGAGTCGCGCAGATACGCAGTATTTT
-	TRBJ1-2	TRBD1	TRBV19	CASRNRGAEDGYTF	TGTGCCAGTAGGAACAGGGGGGCCGAGGATGGCTACACCTTC
-	TRBJ2-2	-	TRBV18	CASSPRRVGELFF	TGTGCCAGCTCACCACGTAGGGTCGGGGAGCTGTTTTTT
-	TRBJ1-4	-	TRBV7-9	CASSLRGQPPGEKLFF	TGTGCCAGCAGCCTGAGGGGCCAACCTCCGGGGGAAAAACTGTTTTTT